These 13 T cell receptor beta chains were all obtained from the same sample, sequenced in a study of blood T cell repertoires in COVID-19. Produced via immunoSEQ multiplex PCR; TCRdb's table is partial and in-frame only. There are 150,000 to 200,000 clones in the sample; about 89% occur only once, and roughly 3.5% lies in the top ten. Sequencing input: peripheral blood. The receptors were sampled from a man aged 70 or older with acute or convalescent COVID-19.

The genes are TRBV4-3 and TRBJ1-2, with TRBD1 matching 8 bases. Unmatched junction bases numbered 9, after V lost 4 bases and J lost 5 bases. The length of the CDR3 is 15 residues. The germline V gene encodes CDR1 LGHNA and CDR2 YSLEER. CDR3 sequence: CASSLPGQGNYGYTF. The CDR3 DNA reads as TGCGCCAGCAGCCTGCCTGGACAGGGTAATTATGGCTACACCTTC.

The chain couples TRBV9 to TRBJ2-3; perhaps TRBD1 as D (6 bases). Trimming removed 4 bases at V and 3 bases at J, with 18 bases between. The CDR3 has 16 residues. Germline V gene lookup returns CDR1 SGDLS and CDR2 YYNGEE. The CDR3 DNA reads TGTGCCAGCAGCCGAGCCGAAGGGGGTTGGACAGATACGCAGTATTTT. Encoded protein: CASSRAEGGWTDTQYF.

The rearrangement joins TRBV27 to TRBJ1-2, with D possibly being TRBD1 (5 bases). This CDR3 spans 14 amino acids. The V gene lost 8 bases and the J gene lost 5 bases, with 18 bases spanning the gap. Germline-derived CDR1 and CDR2 are MNHEY and SMNVEV (reference sequence). CDR3 sequence: CASGMWGVGYGYTF. The CDR3 DNA reads as TGTGCCAGCGGCATGTGGGGGGTAGGGTATGGCTACACCTTC.

The genes are TRBV7-9 and TRBJ1-2; TRBD1 matches 12 bases. The V and J ends lost 4 bases and 6 bases, in that order; junction bases with no gene match: 6. Germline CDR1 reads SEHNR; CDR2 reads FQNEAQ (reference sequence). The CDR3 has 15 residues. The CDR3: CASSSAGTGGNGYTF. CDR3 coding DNA: TGTGCCAGCAGCTCCGCCGGGACAGGGGGCAATGGCTACACCTTC.

The rearrangement uses TRBV13 and TRBJ2-7; 9 bases match TRBD1. Looked up from germline, CDR1 is PRHDT and CDR2 is FYEKMQ (reference sequence). This CDR3 has 14 residues. V lost 4 bases, J lost 0 bases, and 1 base stayed unmatched. The CDR3 region has the DNA TGTGCCAGCAGCTGGGGACAGGGCTCCTACGAGCAGTACTTC. Its protein is CASSWGQGSYEQYF.

V is TRBV29-1 and J is TRBJ2-7; 8 nucleotides match TRBD1. From germline, CDR1 is SQVTM and CDR2 ANQGSEA. Trimming cost V 5 bases and J 7 bases; bases outside gene matches: 10. This CDR3 contains 13 residues. CDR3 sequence (DNA): TGCAGCGTTACCGGCTTTTGGACAGGGGAGCAGTACTTC. Its protein product is CSVTGFWTGEQYF.

The V gene is TRBV28, the J gene TRBJ1-2, with D possibly TRBD1 on 6 matching bases. Germline V lookup: CDR1 MDHEN, CDR2 SYDVKM. The V and J ends lost 6 bases and 2 bases respectively, with 7 bases between them. This CDR3 comprises 12 residues. CDR3 coding DNA: TGTGCCAGCAGCCAGGGGAACTATGGCTACACCTTC. Its translation is CASSQGNYGYTF.

This clone was counted only a few times. The germline gene is not matched at one end of the junction; a read error may be the cause. This chain joins TRBV7-2 and TRBJ2-1, with D unresolved. The CDR3 runs to 15 residues. Germline loops: CDR1 SGHTA, CDR2 FQGNSA. CDR3 in DNA: TGTGCCAGCAGCTATGGGCCTCCCTCCGACAATGAGCAGTTCTTC. Protein sequence: CASSYGPPSDNEQFF.

V and J are TRBV19 and TRBJ1-5; a possible D gene is TRBD1 (5 bases). In germline, CDR1 is LNHDA, CDR2 SQIVND (reference sequence). With 7 bases removed from V and 2 bases from J, the gap between germline ends came to 12 bases. The CDR3 length is 14 residues. For the CDR3, the DNA is TGTGCCAGTACGGCCAGGGTCGGCAATCAGCCCCAGCATTTT. Residues: CASTARVGNQPQHF.

The chain carries TRBV18 and TRBJ2-4, with a tentative D call TRBD1 (5 bases). The CDR3 is 14 amino acids. Germline assignment: CDR1 KGHSH and CDR2 LQKENI. V lost 3 bases and J 6 bases, leaving 12 bases between the germline ends. The CDR3 spells CASSPVQEINIQYF. CDR3 bases: TGTGCCAGCTCACCTGTACAGGAGATAAACATTCAGTACTTC.

The V gene is TRBV28, the J gene TRBJ1-3; 7 nucleotides line up with TRBD1. Germline V CDR1 and CDR2: MDHEN, SYDVKM. The CDR3 consists of 15 residues. V shed 7 bases, J shed 2 bases, and the junction held 8 bases outside the gene matches. The CDR3 coding sequence is TGTGCCAGCACACTCAGGGGGACCCCTGGAAACACCATATATTTT. This gives the protein CASTLRGTPGNTIYF.

This clone was found once. This chain uses TRBV6-6 with TRBJ2-2; possibly TRBD1 for D (5 bases). The CDR3 consists of 16 residues. Germline CDR1 and CDR2: MNHNY and SVGAGI (reference sequence). V lost 6 bases, J lost 0 bases, and 14 bases lay in between. The CDR3 sequence: CASRPPEGANTGELFF. DNA of the CDR3: TGTGCCAGCAGGCCCCCAGAAGGGGCGAACACCGGGGAGCTGTTTTTT.

The chain employs TRBV18 and TRBJ2-3; D unresolved. With 2 bases removed from V and 6 bases from J, the gap between germline ends came to 9 bases. The CDR3 totals 13 residues. In germline, CDR1 is KGHSH, CDR2 LQKENI. The CDR3, as DNA: TGTGCCAGCTCACCATCGTCTTTGGATACGCAGTATTTT. Its translation is CASSPSSLDTQYF.